The 19 T cell receptor beta chains listed next were all sequenced from one sample in a study of long-term antiretroviral therapy in people with HIV. Survey-level resolution applied to immunoSEQ assay v3.0. The protocol was immunoSEQ multiplex PCR, while the TCRdb copy is restricted to in-frame clones and leaves out a portion. The sample has approximately 39,000 clones, around 75% seen once; the top ten hold over 5%. Material: unsorted PBMCs, obtained 1.5 years after starting antiretroviral therapy. These receptors were obtained from a young man with HIV.

CDR3 amino acids: CASSRQGVTGELFF. The CDR3 DNA follows: TGTGCCAGCAGTAGACAGGGGGTCACCGGGGAGCTGTTTTTT. The V call is TRBV6-5, the J call TRBJ2-2; 9 bases align to TRBD1. The CDR3 sequence is 14 residues long. Germline-derived CDR1 and CDR2 are MNHEY and SVGAGI. The V and J ends lost 5 bases and 4 bases, in that order; junction bases with no gene match: 2.

The gene calls are TRBV5-5 and TRBJ2-1; 9 nucleotides align to TRBD1. V lost 7 bases, J lost 6 bases, and 8 bases stayed unmatched. Looked up from germline, CDR1 is SGHKS and CDR2 is YYEKEE (reference sequence). The CDR3 totals 14 residues. The DNA of the CDR3 is TGTGCCAGCTCCGGGACAGGGAGATTCAATGAGCAGTTCTTC. This sequence encodes CASSGTGRFNEQFF.

The chain uses TRBV6-5 and TRBJ2-7; D is undetermined. The CDR3 has 13 residues. Trimming cost V 8 bases and J 4 bases, with 15 bases left between them. CDR1 is MNHEY, CDR2 SVGAGI, per germline. This chain's CDR3 is CASLRAGEYEQYF. In nucleotides, the CDR3 is TGTGCCAGCTTAAGGGCAGGCGAATACGAGCAGTACTTC.

The rearrangement uses TRBV7-2 and TRBJ2-4, with a weak D call TRBD1 (6 bases). Germline assignment: CDR1 SGHTA and CDR2 FQGNSA. This CDR3 spans 18 amino acids. V lost 1 base and J lost 0, with 16 bases in between. In nucleotides, the CDR3 is TGTGCCAGCAGCTTAGTGTGGGCAGGGGCGAGAGCCAAAAACATTCAGTACTTC. Translation gives CASSLVWAGARAKNIQYF.

This clone was counted a few times. The gene calls are TRBV7-2 and TRBJ2-1, with D possibly being TRBD1 (5 bases). Trimming cost V 10 bases and J 9 bases, with 13 bases left between them. Germline values: CDR1 SGHTA, CDR2 FQGNSA. This CDR3 contains 11 residues. In nucleotides, the CDR3 is TGTGCCACCAGGGATGGAGCTGAGCAGTTCTTC. Protein sequence: CATRDGAEQFF.

The V gene is TRBV28, the J gene TRBJ2-1; a weak D match, TRBD2 (6 bases). The CDR3 has 16 residues. The germline V and J ends were trimmed by 6 bases and 0 bases, with 15 bases remaining between them. CDR1 is MDHEN, CDR2 SYDVKM, per germline. The CDR3 sequence is CASSQPRLVSYNEQFF. CDR3 DNA sequence: TGTGCCAGCAGCCAACCTCGACTAGTCTCCTACAATGAGCAGTTCTTC.

The CDR3 region has the DNA TGTGCCAGCGGAACAGGGGCTAGCAATCAGCCCCAGCATTTT. It is translated as CASGTGASNQPQHF. The genes are TRBV2 and TRBJ1-5; 7 bases line up with TRBD1. Germline assignment: CDR1 SNHLY and CDR2 FYNNEI. Unmatched junction bases numbered 4, after V lost 8 bases and J lost 0 bases. This CDR3 has 14 amino acids.

V gene TRBV9 combines with J gene TRBJ2-1; 9 positions agree with TRBD2. Looked up from germline, CDR1 is SGDLS and CDR2 is YYNGEE. This CDR3 spans 17 amino acids. Losses at the gene ends were 0 bases for V and 0 bases for J; bases not matched to a gene: 4. CDR3 DNA sequence: TGTGCCAGCAGCGTAGTACCTAGCGGGAACTCCTACAATGAGCAGTTCTTC. Encoded protein: CASSVVPSGNSYNEQFF.

The chain couples TRBV7-9 to TRBJ2-7, with D unclear. The CDR3 runs to 12 residues. Deletions cut 5 bases from V and 2 bases from J, with 7 bases between. Per germline, CDR1 SEHNR and CDR2 FQNEAQ (reference sequence). The CDR3 sequence is CASSPRTYEQYF. DNA of the CDR3: TGTGCCAGCAGCCCCCGTACCTACGAGCAGTACTTC.

The CDR3 bases are TGCGCCAGCAGCCAAGATATCGGGGGGGGGAACACTGAAGCTTTCTTT. This gives the protein CASSQDIGGGNTEAFF. The chain uses TRBV4-1 and TRBJ1-1; weak D call: TRBD1 (5 bases). Per germline, CDR1 MGHRA and CDR2 YSYEKL. The CDR3 runs 16 residues. Deletions cut 0 bases from V and 1 base from J, with 12 bases between.

V usage is TRBV27 and J usage is TRBJ1-4; 8 positions agree with TRBD1. The CDR3 has 14 residues. Germline CDR1 and CDR2: MNHEY and SMNVEV (reference sequence). With V trimmed by 5 bases and J by 7 bases, 6 bases remained unmatched. The CDR3, as DNA: TGTGCCAGCAGTCCACAGGGGGTTGGTGAAAAACTGTTTTTT. This codes for CASSPQGVGEKLFF.

The chain carries TRBV7-2 and TRBJ1-1; 8 positions agree with TRBD1. Losses at the gene ends were 1 base for V and 1 base for J; bases not matched to a gene: 8. Germline CDR1 and CDR2: SGHTA and FQGNSA. This CDR3 is built from 17 residues. CDR3 DNA: TGTGCCAGCAGCTTAGTTCCAGGGGGCAGGGGGAACACTGAAGCTTTCTTT. It translates to CASSLVPGGRGNTEAFF.

This chain uses TRBV4-3 with TRBJ2-1; D gene uncertain. Germline V gives CDR1 LGHNA, CDR2 YSLEER. V was cut by 1 base and J by 3 bases, with 7 bases left in between. The CDR3 spans 14 residues. CDR3 DNA: TGCGCCAGCAGCCAAGGGGGTGACTACAATGAGCAGTTCTTC. Translation gives CASSQGGDYNEQFF.

The V gene is TRBV5-4, the J gene TRBJ2-1; 7 bases map to TRBD2. V shed 4 bases, J shed 0 bases, and the junction held 4 bases outside the gene matches. Germline V gene lookup returns CDR1 SGHNT and CDR2 YYREEE (reference sequence). The length of the CDR3 is 15 residues. In DNA form, the CDR3 reads TGTGCCAGCAGCGTAGCGGGCCCCTCCTACAATGAGCAGTTCTTC. This gives the protein CASSVAGPSYNEQFF.

The chain is built from TRBV6-6 and TRBJ1-1; no definite D call. The germline CDR1 and CDR2 sequences are MNHNY and SVGAGI (reference sequence). The CDR3 is 12 amino acids. Trimming cost V 6 bases and J 6 bases, with 11 bases left between them. The CDR3 DNA reads TGTGCCAGCAGCTCTCCGGGCCCTGAAGCTTTCTTT. Protein product: CASSSPGPEAFF.

The genes are TRBV7-9 and TRBJ2-1; 13 nucleotides agree with TRBD2. Trimming cost V 10 bases and J 9 bases; bases outside gene matches: 9. Germline-derived CDR1 and CDR2 are SEHNR and FQNEAQ (reference sequence). This CDR3 is built from 14 residues. The CDR3 DNA sequence: TGTGCCACCCTACTAGCGGGAGGGGTAGTTGAGCAGTTCTTC. This gives the protein CATLLAGGVVEQFF.

V and J are TRBV7-3 and TRBJ2-5, with D possibly being TRBD2 (6 bases). Trimming removed 4 bases at V and 5 bases at J, with 11 bases between. There are 13 residues in the CDR3. The germline V gene encodes CDR1 SGHTA and CDR2 FQGTGA. The CDR3 region has the DNA TGTGCCAGCAGCTACGGGACTTTGGAGACCCAGTACTTC. This encodes CASSYGTLETQYF.

The gene calls are TRBV6-5 and TRBJ2-5; 7 bases fit TRBD2. Trimming took 4 bases from V and 5 from J; bases not matched to a gene: 4. CDR1 is MNHEY, CDR2 SVGAGI, per germline. The CDR3 is 13 amino acids. CDR3 region: CASSWSGEETQYF. CDR3 coding DNA: TGTGCCAGCAGTTGGAGCGGGGAGGAGACCCAGTACTTC.

The chain joins TRBV5-4 to TRBJ2-2; D gene ambiguous. V dropped 4 bases and J dropped 6 bases, with 10 bases sitting between them. The CDR3 consists of 13 residues. Germline loops: CDR1 SGHNT, CDR2 YYREEE (reference sequence). DNA for the CDR3: TGTGCCAGCAGCCCACGAGGCGCCGGGGAGCTGTTTTTT. Translation gives CASSPRGAGELFF.